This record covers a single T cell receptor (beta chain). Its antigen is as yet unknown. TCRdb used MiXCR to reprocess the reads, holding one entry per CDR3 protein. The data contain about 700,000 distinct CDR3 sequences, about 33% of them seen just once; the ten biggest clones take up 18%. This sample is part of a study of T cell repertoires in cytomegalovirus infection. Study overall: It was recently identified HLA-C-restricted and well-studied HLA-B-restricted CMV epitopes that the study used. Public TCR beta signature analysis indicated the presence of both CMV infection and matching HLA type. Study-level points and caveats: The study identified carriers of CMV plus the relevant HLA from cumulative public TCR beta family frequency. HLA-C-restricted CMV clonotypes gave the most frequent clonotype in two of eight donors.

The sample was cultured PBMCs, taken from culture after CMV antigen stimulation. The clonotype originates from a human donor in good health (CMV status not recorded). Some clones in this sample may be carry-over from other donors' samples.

CDR3 amino acids: CASSLESSFNEQFF. The CDR3 DNA is TGCGCCAGCAGCTTGGAATCTAGCTTCAATGAGCAGTTCTTC. V is TRBV5-1 and J is TRBJ2-1; tentatively, D is TRBD2 (5 bases). V was clipped by 0 bases and J by 6 bases, with 10 bases between them. The CDR3 runs 14 residues. CDR1 is SGHRS, CDR2 YFSETQ, per germline.